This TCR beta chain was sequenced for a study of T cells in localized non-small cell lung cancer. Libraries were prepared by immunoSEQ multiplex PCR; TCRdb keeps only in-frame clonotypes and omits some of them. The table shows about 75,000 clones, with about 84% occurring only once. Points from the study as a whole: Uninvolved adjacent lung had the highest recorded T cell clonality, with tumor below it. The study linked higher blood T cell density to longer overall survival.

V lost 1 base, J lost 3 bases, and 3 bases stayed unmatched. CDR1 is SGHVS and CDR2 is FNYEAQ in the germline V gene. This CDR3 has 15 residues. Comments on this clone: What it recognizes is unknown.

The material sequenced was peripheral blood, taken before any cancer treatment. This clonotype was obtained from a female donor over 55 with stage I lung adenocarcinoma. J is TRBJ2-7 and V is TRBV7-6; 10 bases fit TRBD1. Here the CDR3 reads CASSLVGQGNYEQYF. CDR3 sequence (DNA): TGTGCCAGCAGCTTAGTGGGACAGGGGAACTACGAGCAGTACTTC.